Each of the 20 T cell receptor beta chains below was sequenced from the same sample in a study of cytomegalovirus exposure and HLA in healthy donors. PCR was performed using 60 Vbeta and 13 Jbeta primers. Produced via immunoSEQ multiplex PCR; TCRdb's table is partial and in-frame only. The data contain some 150,000 clones, roughly three quarters of them seen just once; the ten biggest clones take up about 6.9%. The specimen was PBMCs. The receptors come from a woman aged 40 to 50 in good health and CMV-seropositive.

The rearrangement uses TRBV10-2 and TRBJ2-1, with 10 bases identical to TRBD2. Per germline, CDR1 WSHSY and CDR2 SAAADI. With 5 bases clipped from V and 8 bases from J, the junction kept 9 bases outside the gene matches. The CDR3 loop spans 15 amino acids. The CDR3 here is CASSSKRGGQDEQFF. CDR3 in DNA: TGCGCCAGCAGTAGTAAGCGGGGGGGCCAGGATGAGCAGTTCTTC.

V usage is TRBV28 and J usage is TRBJ2-7; maybe TRBD2 (6 bases). Germline values: CDR1 MDHEN, CDR2 SYDVKM. The CDR3 loop spans 12 amino acids. V dropped 6 bases and J dropped 11 bases, with 17 bases sitting between them. DNA of the CDR3: TGTGCCAGCAGCGGGTTTTGGGGGGTTGAGTACTTC. This codes for CASSGFWGVEYF.

CDR3 DNA sequence: TGTGCCAGCAGTGAATTCAGGGGAGGGGGGAATGAGCAGTTCTTC. It yields the protein CASSEFRGGGNEQFF. This chain uses TRBV2 with TRBJ2-1; weak D call: TRBD2 (7 bases). Germline CDR1 reads SNHLY; CDR2 reads FYNNEI. The germline V and J ends were trimmed by 2 bases and 7 bases, with 15 bases remaining between them. The CDR3 extends over 15 amino acids.

This chain uses TRBV4-1 with TRBJ1-3, with D unresolved. CDR1 MGHRA and CDR2 YSYEKL come from the germline V gene. CDR3 length equals 16 residues. Trimming left V 0 bases short and J 0 bases short, with 9 bases between. For the CDR3, the DNA is TGCGCCAGCAGCCAAGAGAAAAGGAGCTCTGGAAACACCATATATTTT. Encoded protein: CASSQEKRSSGNTIYF.

The gene calls are TRBV2 and TRBJ2-7, with 8 bases lining up with TRBD2. The CDR3 loop spans 15 amino acids. The junction had 14 bases not matched to a gene; V was cut back by 7 bases and J by 6 bases. Germline V gene lookup returns CDR1 SNHLY and CDR2 FYNNEI. CDR3 in amino acids: CASNDPGLVTGEQYF. DNA for the CDR3: TGTGCCAGCAACGACCCGGGACTAGTAACTGGCGAGCAGTACTTC.

The chain couples TRBV25-1 to TRBJ2-5; 7 nucleotides line up with TRBD1. Germline CDR1 and CDR2: MGHDK and SYGVNS. Trimming removed 2 bases from V and 1 base from J; junction bases left unmatched: 4. This CDR3 has 15 amino acids. The CDR3 here is CASSEGTESQETQYF. CDR3 DNA sequence: TGTGCCAGCAGTGAAGGGACAGAGTCCCAAGAGACCCAGTACTTC.

The count of this clone is one. The DNA for the CDR3 is TGCGCCAGCAGCGCCCAGGGTTCCGATGAGCAGTTCTTC. This codes for CASSAQGSDEQFF. The J gene is TRBJ2-1, the V gene TRBV5-1, with D possibly matching TRBD1 (5 bases). Germline values: CDR1 SGHRS, CDR2 YFSETQ. The CDR3 covers 13 residues. V gave up 4 bases and J gave up 8 bases, with 13 bases separating them.

V gene TRBV29-1 combines with J gene TRBJ2-3; D is possibly TRBD2 (5 bases). The CDR3 runs 13 residues. The V end lost 3 bases, the J end lost 0 bases, and 7 bases lay between the germline ends. The V gene's germline CDR1 is SQVTM and CDR2 ANQGSEA. This CDR3 reads CSVDGESTDTQYF. CDR3 in DNA: TGCAGCGTTGACGGGGAAAGCACAGATACGCAGTATTTT.

This clone was detected only once. V is TRBV29-1 and J is TRBJ2-2; 7 bases align to TRBD2. The germline CDR1 and CDR2 sequences are SQVTM and ANQGSEA. After removal of 1 base from V and 4 bases from J, the junction contained 0 bases not matched to a gene. CDR3 size: 13 residues. The CDR3 nucleotides read TGCAGCGTTGAAGCGGGGGGCACCGGGGAGCTGTTTTTT. This encodes CSVEAGGTGELFF.

This clone was seen only once. This sequence joins TRBV9 and TRBJ2-7, with TRBD2 identical over 8 bases. CDR3 length: 13 residues. Trimming removed 0 bases from V and 7 bases from J; junction bases left unmatched: 3. CDR1 is SGDLS, CDR2 YYNGEE, per germline. CDR3 residues: CASSVGGGTEQYF. In DNA, the CDR3 is TGTGCCAGCAGCGTAGGCGGGGGGACAGAGCAGTACTTC.

The J gene is TRBJ1-4, the V gene TRBV19; perhaps TRBD1 as D (5 bases). The germline V gene has CDR1 LNHDA and CDR2 SQIVND (reference sequence). V was shortened by 5 bases and J by 5 bases, with 18 bases between the two germline ends. The CDR3 is 16 amino acids. The CDR3 region is CASSSPGQSPNEKLFF. In DNA form, the CDR3 reads TGTGCCAGTAGTTCCCCAGGGCAATCTCCAAATGAAAAACTGTTTTTT.

The chain is built from TRBV1 and TRBJ2-3; the D segment call TRBD2 is taken from the table without a DNA check. TRBV1 is designated a pseudogene. The CDR3 spans 20 residues. The CDR3 DNA reads as TGCACCAGCAGCCAAGATCCCTGGCGGGGGGGCGTTCGGGGCACAGATACGCAGTATTTT. Its translation is CTSSQDPWRGGVRGTDTQYF.

The chain links TRBV7-9 to TRBJ1-1; 8 nucleotides align to TRBD1. Germline values: CDR1 SEHNR, CDR2 FQNEAQ (reference sequence). J gave up 1 base and V 5 bases, and 12 bases lay outside the gene matches. The CDR3 has 17 amino acids. The CDR3 here is CASSPRQGNPANTEAFF. The CDR3 DNA reads as TGTGCCAGCAGCCCTAGACAGGGGAATCCTGCGAACACTGAAGCTTTCTTT. The full variable domain, its missing parts supplied by reference TRBV7-9 and TRBJ1-1, is DTGVSQNPRHKITKRGQNVTFRCDPISEHNRLYWYRQTLGQGPEFLTYFQNEAQLEKSRLLSDRFSAERPKGSFSTLEIQRTEQGDSAMYLCASSPRQGNPANTEAFFGQGTRLTVV.

The genes are TRBV10-2 and TRBJ1-1; TRBD1 agrees at 9 bases. The CDR3 is 18 residues long. After removal of 1 base from V and 9 bases from J, the junction contained 18 bases not matched to a gene. Germline V gene sequence: CDR1 WSHSY, CDR2 SAAADI. This CDR3 is CASSEFRGQGLRLNKAFF. The CDR3 DNA reads as TGCGCCAGCAGTGAGTTTAGGGGACAGGGACTCCGCCTGAATAAAGCTTTCTTT.

The CDR3 region is CASRSGQGTEAFF. The CDR3 DNA is TGTGCCAGTAGATCCGGACAGGGCACTGAAGCTTTCTTT. This rearrangement joins TRBV28 to TRBJ1-1; 8 positions match TRBD1. CDR1 is MDHEN, CDR2 SYDVKM, per germline. V lost 9 bases, J lost 4 bases, and 7 bases stayed unmatched. The CDR3 runs 13 residues.

This chain links TRBV10-3 with TRBJ2-3, with 9 positions matching TRBD2. Trimming removed 3 bases from V and 11 bases from J; junction bases left unmatched: 15. Germline V gene sequence: CDR1 ENHRY, CDR2 SYGVKD. This CDR3 has 16 residues. The CDR3 protein is CAISDPAGGDFRKQYF. In DNA, the CDR3 is TGTGCCATCAGTGATCCAGCGGGAGGAGACTTCCGGAAGCAGTATTTT.

The V and J genes are TRBV6-6 and TRBJ1-2; unclear D gene. CDR3 length equals 12 residues. V lost 8 bases, J lost 8 bases, and 15 bases lay in between. Germline CDR1 reads MNHNY; CDR2 reads SVGAGI (reference sequence). The CDR3 here is CASHGGGGGYTF. CDR3 DNA sequence: TGTGCCAGCCACGGTGGAGGTGGGGGCTACACCTTC.

As DNA, the CDR3 is TGTGCCAGTAGTGAGGCGGGGGGCTACACCTTC. Amino acid sequence: CASSEAGGYTF. The rearrangement joins TRBV19 to TRBJ1-2, with D unclear. Germline loops: CDR1 LNHDA, CDR2 SQIVND (reference sequence). V lost 5 bases and J lost 8, with 9 bases in between. The CDR3 is 11 amino acids.

This chain joins TRBV6-5 and TRBJ2-7; tentative D call: TRBD2 (5 bases). Trimming cost V 2 bases and J 3 bases, with 11 bases left between them. CDR1 is MNHEY, CDR2 SVGAGI, per germline. CDR3 length equals 14 residues. CDR3 protein: CASSYGRANYEQYF. The CDR3 DNA follows: TGTGCCAGCAGTTACGGGCGGGCAAACTACGAGCAGTACTTC.

The chain recombines TRBV27 with TRBJ1-2; 12 bases are shared with TRBD1. The V gene end was trimmed by 6 bases and the J gene end by 2 bases; junction bases not matched to a gene: 10. The germline gives CDR1 MNHEY, CDR2 SMNVEV (reference sequence). The CDR3 has 17 amino acids. CDR3 loop: CASSEMGQGAPNYGYTF. CDR3 nucleotides: TGTGCCAGCAGCGAAATGGGACAGGGGGCTCCCAACTATGGCTACACCTTC.